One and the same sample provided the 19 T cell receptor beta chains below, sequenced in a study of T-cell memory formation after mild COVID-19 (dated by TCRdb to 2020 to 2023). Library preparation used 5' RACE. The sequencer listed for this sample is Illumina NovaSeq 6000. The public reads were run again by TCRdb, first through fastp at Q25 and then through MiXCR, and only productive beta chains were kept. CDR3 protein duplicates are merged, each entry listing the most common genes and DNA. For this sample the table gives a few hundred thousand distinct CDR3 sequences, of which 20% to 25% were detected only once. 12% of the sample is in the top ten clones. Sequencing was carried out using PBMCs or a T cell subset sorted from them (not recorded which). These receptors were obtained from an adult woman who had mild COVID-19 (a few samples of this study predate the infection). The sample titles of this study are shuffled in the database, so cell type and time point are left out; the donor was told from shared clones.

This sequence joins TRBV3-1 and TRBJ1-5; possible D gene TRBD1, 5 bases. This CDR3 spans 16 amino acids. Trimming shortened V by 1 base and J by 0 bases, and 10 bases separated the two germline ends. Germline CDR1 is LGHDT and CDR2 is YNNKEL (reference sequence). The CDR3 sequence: CASSQGGTGSNQPQHF. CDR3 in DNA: TGTGCCAGCAGCCAAGGAGGGACGGGTAGCAATCAGCCCCAGCATTTT.

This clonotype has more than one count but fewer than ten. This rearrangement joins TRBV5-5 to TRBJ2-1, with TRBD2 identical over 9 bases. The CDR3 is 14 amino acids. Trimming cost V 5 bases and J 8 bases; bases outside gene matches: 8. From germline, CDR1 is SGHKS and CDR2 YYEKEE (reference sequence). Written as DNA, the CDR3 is TGTGCCAGCAGGGGCAGCGGGACTAGCCATGAGCAGTTCTTC. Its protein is CASRGSGTSHEQFF.

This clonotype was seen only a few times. This CDR3 reads CASSYGSLAGASTDTQYF. CDR3 in DNA: TGTGCCAGCAGTTATGGGTCCTTAGCGGGGGCGAGCACAGATACGCAGTATTTT. The chain has TRBV6-5 and TRBJ2-3; TRBD2 agrees at 9 bases. Per the germline V gene, CDR1 is MNHEY and CDR2 is SVGAGI. This CDR3 spans 18 amino acids. J was trimmed by 0 bases and V by 3 bases; bases with no gene match: 10.

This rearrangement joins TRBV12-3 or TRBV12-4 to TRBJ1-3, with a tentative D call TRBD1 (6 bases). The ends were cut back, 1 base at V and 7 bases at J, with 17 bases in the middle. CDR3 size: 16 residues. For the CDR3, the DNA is TGTGCCAGCAGTTTAGTCCCCCCAGGGGTCGGGAACACCATATATTTT. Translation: CASSLVPPGVGNTIYF.

The CDR3 sequence: CASSPYPISYNEQFF. The CDR3 DNA sequence: TGTGCCAGCAGCCCCTACCCCATCTCCTACAATGAGCAGTTCTTC. The V gene is TRBV12-3 or TRBV12-4, the J gene TRBJ2-1; D call uncertain. The length of the CDR3 is 15 residues. V lost 6 bases and J 0 bases, leaving 12 bases between the germline ends.

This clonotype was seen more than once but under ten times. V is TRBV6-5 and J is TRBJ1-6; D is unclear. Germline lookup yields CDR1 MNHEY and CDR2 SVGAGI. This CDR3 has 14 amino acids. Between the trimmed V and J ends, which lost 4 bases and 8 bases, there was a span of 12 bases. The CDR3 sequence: CASSSHPGDSPLHF. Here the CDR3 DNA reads TGTGCCAGCAGTTCCCACCCAGGTGATTCACCCCTCCACTTT.

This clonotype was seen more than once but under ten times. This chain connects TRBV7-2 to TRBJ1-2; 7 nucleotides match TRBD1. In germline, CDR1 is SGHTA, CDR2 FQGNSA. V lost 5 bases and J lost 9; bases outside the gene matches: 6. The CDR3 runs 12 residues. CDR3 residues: CASSRDRESYTF. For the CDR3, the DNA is TGTGCCAGCAGCCGAGACAGGGAGAGCTACACCTTC.

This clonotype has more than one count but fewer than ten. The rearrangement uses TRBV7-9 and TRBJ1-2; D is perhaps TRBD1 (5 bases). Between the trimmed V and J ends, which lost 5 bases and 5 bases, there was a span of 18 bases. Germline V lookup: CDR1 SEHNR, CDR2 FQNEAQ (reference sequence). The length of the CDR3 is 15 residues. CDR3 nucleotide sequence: TGTGCCAGCAGCCCGGCCGGCGGGACGGATTATGGCTACACCTTC. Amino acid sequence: CASSPAGGTDYGYTF. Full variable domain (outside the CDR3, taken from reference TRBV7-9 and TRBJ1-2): DTGVSQNPRHKITKRGQNVTFRCDPISEHNRLYWYRQTLGQGPEFLTYFQNEAQLEKSRLLSDRFSAERPKGSFSTLEIQRTEQGDSAMYLCASSPAGGTDYGYTFGSGTRLTVV.

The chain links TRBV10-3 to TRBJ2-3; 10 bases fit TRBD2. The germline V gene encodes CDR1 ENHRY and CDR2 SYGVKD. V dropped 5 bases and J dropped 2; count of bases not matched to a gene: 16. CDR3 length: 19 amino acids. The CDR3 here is CAISPGLALAWGNTDTQYF. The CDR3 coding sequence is TGTGCCATCAGTCCGGGACTAGCGCTTGCGTGGGGTAACACAGATACGCAGTATTTT.

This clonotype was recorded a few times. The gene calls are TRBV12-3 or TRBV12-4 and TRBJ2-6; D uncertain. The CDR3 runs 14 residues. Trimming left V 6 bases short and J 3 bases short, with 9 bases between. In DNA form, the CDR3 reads TGTGCCAGCAGGCTAGTAGGTGGGGCCAACGTCCTGACTTTC. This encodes CASRLVGGANVLTF.

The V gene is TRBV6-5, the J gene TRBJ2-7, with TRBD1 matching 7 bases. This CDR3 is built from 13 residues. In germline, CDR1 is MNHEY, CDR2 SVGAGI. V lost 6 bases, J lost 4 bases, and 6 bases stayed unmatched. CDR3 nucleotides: TGTGCCAGCAGACCCGGGACAGATTACGAGCAGTACTTC. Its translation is CASRPGTDYEQYF.

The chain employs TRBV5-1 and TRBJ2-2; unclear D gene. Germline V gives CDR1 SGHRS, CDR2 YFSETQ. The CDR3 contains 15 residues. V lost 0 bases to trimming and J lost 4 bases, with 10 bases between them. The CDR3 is CASSLEQLSTGELFF. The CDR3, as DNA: TGCGCCAGCAGCTTGGAACAGCTGAGCACCGGGGAGCTGTTTTTT.

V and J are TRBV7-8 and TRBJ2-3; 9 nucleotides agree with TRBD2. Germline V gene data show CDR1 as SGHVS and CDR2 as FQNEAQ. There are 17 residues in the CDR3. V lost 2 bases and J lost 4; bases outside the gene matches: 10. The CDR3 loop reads CASSLFGGTSTPDTQYF. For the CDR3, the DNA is TGTGCCAGCAGCTTATTTGGTGGGACTAGCACCCCAGATACGCAGTATTTT.

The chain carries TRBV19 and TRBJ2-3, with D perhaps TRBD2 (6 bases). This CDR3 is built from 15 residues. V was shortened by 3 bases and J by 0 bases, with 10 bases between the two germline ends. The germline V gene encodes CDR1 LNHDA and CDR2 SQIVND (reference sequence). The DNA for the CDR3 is TGTGCCAGTAGTATCCTGGGAGGAAGCACAGATACGCAGTATTTT. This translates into CASSILGGSTDTQYF.

The CDR3 protein is CAKTLSGKKDEQFF. The CDR3 DNA follows: TGTGCCAAAACCCTTAGCGGGAAGAAAGATGAGCAGTTCTTC. The V gene is TRBV12-3 or TRBV12-4, the J gene TRBJ2-1; 8 bases line up with TRBD2. V trimming: 10 bases; J trimming: 8 bases; junction bases outside the gene matches: 13. There are 14 residues in the CDR3.

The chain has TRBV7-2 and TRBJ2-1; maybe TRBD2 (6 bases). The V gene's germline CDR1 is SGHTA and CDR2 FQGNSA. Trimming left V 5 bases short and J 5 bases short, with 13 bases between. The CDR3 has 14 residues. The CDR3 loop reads CASSTSLPHNEQFF. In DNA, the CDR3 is TGTGCCAGCAGCACTAGCTTGCCACACAATGAGCAGTTCTTC.

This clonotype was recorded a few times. DNA for the CDR3: TGTGCCAGCAGCTTAGCGACAGGGGGCATTCTAGAGACCCAGTACTTC. Translating gives CASSLATGGILETQYF. The chain recombines TRBV7-6 with TRBJ2-5; 10 nucleotides line up with TRBD1. The germline gives CDR1 SGHVS, CDR2 FNYEAQ. CDR3 length: 16 residues. Unmatched junction bases numbered 5, after V lost 0 bases and J lost 4 bases.

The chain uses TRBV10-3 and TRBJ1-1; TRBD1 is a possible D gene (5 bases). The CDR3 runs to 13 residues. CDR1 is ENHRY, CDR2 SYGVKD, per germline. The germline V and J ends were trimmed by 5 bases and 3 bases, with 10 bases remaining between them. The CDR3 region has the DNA TGTGCCATCAGTCAGGGCCCGGACACTGAAGCTTTCTTT. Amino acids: CAISQGPDTEAFF.

In DNA, the CDR3 is TGTGCCAGCAGTGAAGGGGTGGGGACAGGGGTGTACGAGCAGTACTTC. This encodes CASSEGVGTGVYEQYF. The rearrangement joins TRBV6-1 to TRBJ2-7; 10 bases match TRBD1. Trimming cost V 1 base and J 4 bases; bases outside gene matches: 7. CDR3 length: 16 amino acids. In germline, CDR1 is MNHNS, CDR2 SASEGT.